This entry is about one TCR beta chain. What it binds is not known. The record originates from a study of post-analysis software for immune sequencing data. Study results and caveats: Controls had lower frequencies than patients of about 5 TRBV segments, which included TRBV5-6, TRBV5-1 and TRBV20-1. Controls showed significantly higher normalized Chao1 diversity than did multiple sclerosis patients.

This CDR3 contains 15 residues. Trimming took 3 bases from V and 7 from J, leaving 16 bases between them. The TCR beta cDNA libraries contained unique molecular identifiers. TCRdb passed the PCR reads through MiXCR, listing each CDR3 protein once. The sample consists of 350,000 to 500,000 distinct CDR3 sequences, approximately 39% of them appearing once. Material for sequencing was blood. This receptor was obtained from a girl aged 2-10 years with multiple sclerosis. The chain employs TRBV12-3 or TRBV12-4 and TRBJ1-5; unclear D gene. The CDR3, as DNA: TGTGCCAGCAGTTTGGGAACAGAACACTGGCAGCCCCAGCATTTT. It codes for CASSLGTEHWQPQHF.